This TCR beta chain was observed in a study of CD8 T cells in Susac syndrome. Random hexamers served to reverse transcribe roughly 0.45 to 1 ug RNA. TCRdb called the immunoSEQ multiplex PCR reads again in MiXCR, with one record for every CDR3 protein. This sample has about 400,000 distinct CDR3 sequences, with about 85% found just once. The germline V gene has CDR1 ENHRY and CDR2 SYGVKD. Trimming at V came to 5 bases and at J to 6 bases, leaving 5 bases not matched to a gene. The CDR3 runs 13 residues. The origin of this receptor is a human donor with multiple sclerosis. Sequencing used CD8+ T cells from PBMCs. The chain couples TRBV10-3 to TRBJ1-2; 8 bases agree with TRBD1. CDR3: CAISLDREDGYTF. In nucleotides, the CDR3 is TGTGCCATCAGTTTGGACAGGGAAGATGGCTACACCTTC.